Shown below are 15 T cell receptor beta chains from a single sample sequenced in a study of T cell responses to AZD1222 COVID-19 vaccine. The table came from immunoSEQ multiplex PCR; TCRdb's copy has only in-frame clones and leaves some out. The table lists under 150,000 clones, roughly 87% of them singletons. Here the sequenced sample was peripheral blood, taken 28 days after the second AZD1222 dose. These receptors all stem from an adult who received the AZD1222 COVID-19 vaccine.

This clone was seen a single time. The chain links TRBV27 to TRBJ1-4, with D perhaps matching TRBD1 (6 bases). Trimming pared 6 bases from V and 7 bases from J, leaving 18 bases between. CDR1 MNHEY and CDR2 SMNVEV come from the germline V gene (reference sequence). The CDR3 spans 15 residues. The CDR3 bases are TGTGCCAGCAGCCGTCTCGTGGGGGCTGGTGAAAAACTGTTTTTT. Translated, it gives CASSRLVGAGEKLFF.

CDR3 in DNA: TGTGCCAGCGACAGGAACACTGAAGCTTTCTTT. Translating it yields CASDRNTEAFF. The rearrangement uses TRBV21-1 and TRBJ1-1; TRBD1 was called by the table and not checked on the DNA. TRBV21-1 is termed a pseudogene. This CDR3 is 11 amino acids long.

The V gene is TRBV11-3, the J gene TRBJ2-1; 14 nucleotides line up with TRBD2. Germline CDR1 and CDR2: SGHNT and YENEEA. CDR3 length: 15 residues. V was pared by 5 bases and J by 7 bases, with 4 bases of the junction left unmatched. In DNA form, the CDR3 reads TGTGCCAGCAGCACGACTAGCGGGAGGGATAATGAGCAGTTCTTC. Protein sequence: CASSTTSGRDNEQFF.

V usage is TRBV11-1 and J usage is TRBJ2-4; D may be TRBD1 (6 bases). The CDR3 covers 14 residues. Looked up from germline, CDR1 is SGHAT and CDR2 is FQDESV (reference sequence). V dropped 3 bases and J dropped 9 bases, with 15 bases sitting between them. The CDR3 spells CASSLTQGDAIQYF. DNA of the CDR3: TGTGCCAGCAGCTTGACACAGGGTGACGCCATTCAGTACTTC. Full variable domain (outside the CDR3, taken from reference TRBV11-1 and TRBJ2-4): EAEVAQSPRYKITEKSQAVAFWCDPISGHATLYWYRQILGQGPELLVQFQDESVVDDSQLPKDRFSAERLKGVDSTLKIQPAELGDSAMYLCASSLTQGDAIQYFGAGTRLSVL.

For the CDR3, the DNA is TGTGCCAGCAGCTTATGGTACGGGGGTTCACCCCTCCACTTT. This codes for CASSLWYGGSPLHF. This chain uses TRBV7-2 with TRBJ1-6; TRBD1 might be the D (5 bases). Germline values: CDR1 SGHTA, CDR2 FQGNSA. Trimming pared 2 bases from V and 9 bases from J, leaving 11 bases between. The CDR3 sequence is 14 residues long.

The rearrangement uses TRBV9 and TRBJ2-1, with a weak D call TRBD1 (5 bases). V lost 7 bases, J lost 1 base, and 9 bases lay in between. Per the germline V gene, CDR1 is SGDLS and CDR2 is YYNGEE. CDR3 length equals 13 residues. The CDR3 loop is CASGRESYNEQFF. The DNA for the CDR3 is TGTGCCAGCGGCAGGGAATCCTACAATGAGCAGTTCTTC.

V gene TRBV20-1 combines with J gene TRBJ2-7; a weak D match, TRBD1 (5 bases). The CDR3 is 16 residues long. V was shortened by 3 bases and J by 3 bases, with 21 bases between the two germline ends. Germline loops: CDR1 DFQATT, CDR2 SNEGSKA (reference sequence). CDR3 amino acids: CSASIAGIGTGYEQYF. Here the CDR3 DNA reads TGCAGTGCTAGTATAGCAGGGATTGGTACGGGCTACGAGCAGTACTTC.

The V gene is TRBV28, the J gene TRBJ2-1; D could derive from TRBD1 or TRBD2 (5 bases each). Germline CDR1 reads MDHEN; CDR2 reads SYDVKM. The CDR3 is made up of 15 amino acids. V was trimmed by 8 bases and J by 7 bases, leaving 21 bases between them. DNA of the CDR3: TGTGCCAGCTCCCCCTTCGGGACGGGTAAGAATGAGCAGTTCTTC. It encodes CASSPFGTGKNEQFF.

V and J are TRBV30 and TRBJ1-4, with 8 bases that match TRBD1. V lost 1 base and J lost 4; bases outside the gene matches: 2. In germline, CDR1 is GTSNPN, CDR2 SVGIG (reference sequence). This CDR3 has 14 residues. In nucleotides, the CDR3 is TGTGCCTGGAGTGGGACAGGGTATAATGAAAAACTGTTTTTT. Residues: CAWSGTGYNEKLFF.

Comments on this clone: The sample holds other DNA sequences that translate to the same CDR3. The chain recombines TRBV5-1 with TRBJ2-2; D is unresolved. Deletions cut 0 bases from V and 0 bases from J, with 9 bases between. The CDR3 sequence is 16 residues long. Germline V CDR1 and CDR2: SGHRS, YFSETQ. Written as DNA, the CDR3 is TGCGCCAGCAGCTTGGCCGCACGGGCGAACACCGGGGAGCTGTTTTTT. Amino acid sequence: CASSLAARANTGELFF.

The chain combines TRBV6-1 with TRBJ2-4; D may be TRBD2 (5 bases). Trimming took 1 base from V and 8 from J, leaving 15 bases between them. The CDR3 extends over 15 amino acids. The germline CDR1 and CDR2 sequences are MNHNS and SASEGT. For the CDR3, the DNA is TGTGCCAGCAGTGAAGGGGGATCTAGCCGGGACATTCAGTACTTC. Its translation: CASSEGGSSRDIQYF.

J is TRBJ1-4 and V is TRBV9; possibly TRBD1 for D (5 bases). Trimming took off 2 bases at V and 8 bases at J, with 16 bases between the two ends. The germline CDR1 and CDR2 sequences are SGDLS and YYNGEE. This CDR3 comprises 15 residues. CDR3 sequence: CASSVAGNWGEKLFF. The CDR3 bases are TGTGCCAGCAGCGTCGCCGGGAATTGGGGGGAAAAACTGTTTTTT.

The V call is TRBV6-6, the J call TRBJ1-1, with 10 positions matching TRBD1. Germline trimming cut 6 bases from V and 11 bases from J; bases unmatched to any gene: 9. This CDR3 has 13 amino acids. In germline, CDR1 is MNHNY, CDR2 SVGAGI (reference sequence). CDR3 DNA: TGTGCCAGCAGCGATATCCCGGGACAGGGGGCTTTCTTT. This encodes CASSDIPGQGAFF.

CDR3 DNA: TGTGCCAGCACCCCCGGGTGGACCCAGTACTTC. Protein: CASTPGWTQYF. The chain recombines TRBV12-3 or TRBV12-4 with TRBJ2-5; D is unresolved. CDR3 length: 11 amino acids. The V and J ends lost 7 bases and 7 bases respectively, with 10 bases between them.

The rearrangement uses TRBV28 and TRBJ1-4, with TRBD1 matching over 8 bases. V trimming: 7 bases; J trimming: 7 bases; junction bases outside the gene matches: 8. Germline V gives CDR1 MDHEN, CDR2 SYDVKM. The CDR3 is made up of 14 amino acids. DNA of the CDR3: TGTGCCAGCATGTCCGGACAGGGCACTGAAAAACTGTTTTTT. This codes for CASMSGQGTEKLFF. The full variable domain, in which reference TRBV28 and TRBJ1-4 provide the parts outside the CDR3, is DVKVTQSSRYLVKRTGEKVFLECVQDMDHENMFWYRQDPGLGLRLIYFSYDVKMKEKGDIPEGYSVSREKKERFSLILESASTNQTSMYLCASMSGQGTEKLFFGSGTQLSVL.